Listed here are 6 T cell receptor beta chains from one sample, sequenced in a study of post-analysis software for immune sequencing data. The study's findings and limits: TRBV5-6, TRBV5-1 and TRBV20-1 belonged to a set of about five TRBV segments that were more frequent in patients than controls.

Presence of unique molecular identifiers characterized the TCR beta cDNA libraries. Using its own MiXCR run on the PCR reads, TCRdb lists one record per CDR3 protein. There are 650,000 to 850,000 distinct CDR3 sequences in the sample; 40% to 55% occur only once, and 4.9% lies in the top ten. These receptors have no known antigen. Material for sequencing was blood. These receptors were taken from a girl aged 10 to 17 with multiple sclerosis.

CDR3 DNA sequence: TGCGCCAGCAGCACAACCGGGACAGGCCCTATCGAGCAGTACTTC. Residues: CASSTTGTGPIEQYF. The V call is TRBV5-1, the J call TRBJ2-7; 8 bases agree with TRBD1. The germline gives CDR1 SGHRS, CDR2 YFSETQ. V shed 4 bases and J 6 bases; nucleotides not matched to a gene: 12. The CDR3 length is 15 residues.

In its sample, this clonotype was seen a few times. The V call is TRBV20-1, the J call TRBJ1-5; perhaps TRBD1 as D (5 bases). The CDR3 consists of 12 residues. Deletions cut 1 base from V and 7 bases from J, with 8 bases between. Germline-derived CDR1 and CDR2 are DFQATT and SNEGSKA (reference sequence). The CDR3 DNA reads TGCAGTGCTAGAGGGGGCCTCCAGCCCCAGCATTTT. The encoded protein is CSARGGLQPQHF.

The chain links TRBV6-1 to TRBJ2-1, with D perhaps matching TRBD2 (6 bases). From germline, CDR1 is MNHNS and CDR2 SASEGT. Trimming took 6 bases from V and 3 from J, leaving 15 bases between them. This CDR3 comprises 15 residues. The CDR3 reads CASRYQLAYYNEQFF. The CDR3 DNA sequence: TGTGCCAGCAGGTACCAGCTAGCGTACTACAATGAGCAGTTCTTC.

A single count supports this clonotype. The CDR3 DNA follows: TGTGCCAGCAGCTCTCTTCTGTACGAGCAGTACTTC. This codes for CASSSLLYEQYF. V gene TRBV11-3 combines with J gene TRBJ2-4; D call uncertain. The J call is doubtful: the DNA matches TRBJ2-7 better. This CDR3 has 12 residues. In germline, CDR1 is SGHNT, CDR2 YENEEA.

The V gene is TRBV20-1, the J gene TRBJ2-3; 10 bases align to TRBD2. CDR3 length: 15 amino acids. Losses at the gene ends were 5 bases for V and 2 bases for J; bases not matched to a gene: 7. From germline, CDR1 is DFQATT and CDR2 SNEGSKA (reference sequence). CDR3 protein: CSASRTSGPTDTQYF. The CDR3 bases are TGCAGTGCTTCGAGGACTAGCGGACCCACAGATACGCAGTATTTT.

The V gene is TRBV2, the J gene TRBJ2-7; a weak D match, TRBD1 (6 bases). Germline values: CDR1 SNHLY, CDR2 FYNNEI. V dropped 4 bases and J dropped 4 bases, with 17 bases sitting between them. CDR3 length equals 15 residues. CDR3 DNA sequence: TGTGCCAGCAGTGGGCCAGGGGCTCTCGTGTACGAGCAGTACTTC. This translates into CASSGPGALVYEQYF.